This T cell receptor (beta chain) derives from a study of blood T cell repertoires in COVID-19. The overall study: From T cells, B-cell-depleted T cells, or PBMCs came the material, which was cDNA or gDNA.

Data came from immunoSEQ multiplex PCR; TCRdb stores just in-frame clones and leaves some out. The table lists 140,000 or so clones, 84% of them singletons. The Seattle site enrolled patients during active infection and followed them longitudinally. Material for sequencing was peripheral blood. This clonotype was obtained from a man aged 30-40 years with COVID-19, enrolled during active disease.

This chain's CDR3 is CAWSVLSQGLTYGYTF. The CDR3 nucleotides are TGTGCCTGGAGTGTACTCTCCCAGGGGCTCACCTATGGCTACACCTTC. The rearrangement uses TRBV30 and TRBJ1-2, with D possibly matching TRBD1 (6 bases). Trimming left V 0 bases short and J 4 bases short, with 18 bases between. The CDR3 consists of 16 residues. Germline values: CDR1 GTSNPN, CDR2 SVGIG (reference sequence).